This T cell receptor (beta chain) was obtained from a study of immune evolution from preneoplasia to lung adenocarcinoma. To note about this clone: The same CDR3 can be traced to other DNA sequences in this sample.

The assay was immunoSEQ multiplex PCR, and TCRdb's table has in-frame clones only and misses some. This sample has 10,000 or so clones, with 70% to 80% found just once. V was pared by 0 bases and J by 4 bases, with 8 bases between. Germline CDR1 and CDR2: SGHRS and YFSETQ. CDR3 length: 13 residues. This chain uses TRBV5-1 with TRBJ2-7; the D gene could be TRBD1 or TRBD2 (5 bases each). The source is a donor of 70 years or more with lung adenocarcinoma. Sequenced material: FFPE minimally invasive lung adenocarcinoma tissue. The CDR3 DNA sequence: TGCGCCAGCAGCTTGGGGGGCGGGTACGAGCAGTACTTC. Its protein is CASSLGGGYEQYF.